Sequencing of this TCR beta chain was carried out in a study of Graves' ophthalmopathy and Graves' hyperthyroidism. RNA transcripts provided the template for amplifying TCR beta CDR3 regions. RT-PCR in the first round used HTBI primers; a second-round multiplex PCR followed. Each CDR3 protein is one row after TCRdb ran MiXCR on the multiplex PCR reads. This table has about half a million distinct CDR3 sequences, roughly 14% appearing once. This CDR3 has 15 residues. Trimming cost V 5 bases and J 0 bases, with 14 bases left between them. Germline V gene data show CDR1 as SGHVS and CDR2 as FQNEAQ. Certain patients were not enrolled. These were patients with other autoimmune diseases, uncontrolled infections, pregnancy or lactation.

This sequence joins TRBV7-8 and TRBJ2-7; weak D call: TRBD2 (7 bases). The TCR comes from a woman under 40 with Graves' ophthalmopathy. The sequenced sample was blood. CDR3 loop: CASSPKRGASYEQYF. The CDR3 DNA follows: TGTGCCAGCAGCCCGAAACGGGGGGCCTCCTACGAGCAGTACTTC. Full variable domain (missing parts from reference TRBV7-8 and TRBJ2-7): GAGVSQSPRYKVAKRGQDVALRCDPISGHVSLFWYQQALGQGPEFLTYFQNEAQLDKSGLPSDRFFAERPEGSVSTLKIQRTQQEDSAVYLCASSPKRGASYEQYFGPGTRLTVT.